This note documents a single T cell receptor beta chain sequence. What it binds is unknown. The PCR used 60 Vbeta and 13 Jbeta primers. Measured with immunoSEQ multiplex PCR; TCRdb has only the in-frame clones, and not every one. The table has 190,000 or so clones, less than 90% seen once; the top ten hold about 1.6%. The data derive from a study of cytomegalovirus exposure and HLA in healthy donors. Whole-study results and caveats: In a later analysis, the majority of CMV-associated beta chains seemingly showed HLA restriction.

This CDR3 has 17 amino acids. V shed 1 base, J shed 6 bases, and the junction held 9 bases outside the gene matches. Germline values: CDR1 SGHDT, CDR2 YYEEEE. The V gene is TRBV5-6, the J gene TRBJ2-1; 11 bases align to TRBD2. The clonotype originates from a man over 45 in good health and CMV-seronegative. What was sequenced was PBMCs. CDR3 amino acids: CASSLLASGGQGNEQFF. CDR3 DNA: TGTGCCAGCAGCTTGTTGGCTAGCGGGGGGCAGGGCAATGAGCAGTTCTTC.